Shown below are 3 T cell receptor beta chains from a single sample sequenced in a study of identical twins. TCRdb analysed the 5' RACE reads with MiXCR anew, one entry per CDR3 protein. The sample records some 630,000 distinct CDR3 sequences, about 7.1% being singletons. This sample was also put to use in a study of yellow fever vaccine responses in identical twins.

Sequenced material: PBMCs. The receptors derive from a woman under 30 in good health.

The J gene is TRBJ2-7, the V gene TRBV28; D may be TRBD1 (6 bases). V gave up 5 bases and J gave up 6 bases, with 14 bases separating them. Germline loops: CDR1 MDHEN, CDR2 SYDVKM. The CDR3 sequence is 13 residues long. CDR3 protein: CASSPYDRFEQYV. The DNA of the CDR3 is TGTGCCAGCAGTCCATACGACAGGTTCGAGCAGTACGTC.

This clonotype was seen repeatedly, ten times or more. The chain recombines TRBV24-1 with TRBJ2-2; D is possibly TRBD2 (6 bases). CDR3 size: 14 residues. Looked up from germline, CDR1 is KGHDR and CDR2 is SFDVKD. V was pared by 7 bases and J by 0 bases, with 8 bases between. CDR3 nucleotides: TGTGCCACCAGAAGGAGGGCGAACACCGGGGAGCTGTTTTTT. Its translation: CATRRRANTGELFF.

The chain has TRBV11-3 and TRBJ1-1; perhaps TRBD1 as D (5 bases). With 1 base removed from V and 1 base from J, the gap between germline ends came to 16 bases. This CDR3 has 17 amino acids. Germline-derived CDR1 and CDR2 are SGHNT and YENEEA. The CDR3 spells CASSLAGLGRKNTEAFF. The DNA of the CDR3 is TGTGCCAGCAGCTTAGCGGGGTTGGGACGGAAGAACACTGAAGCTTTCTTT.